The clone carrying this TCR beta chain appeared a few times. The antigen is undetermined. Breast cancer patients provided tissue from their axillary draining lymph nodes. This sample is part of a study of breast tumors, draining lymph nodes, adjacent tissues. Regarding the study as a whole: Tumor and nontumor repertoires were significantly more similar in luminal-like than in basal-like breast cancer. Most tumor T cells seemingly derive from lymph node, then expand in tumor. Data only fit, rather than demonstrated, lymph node origin of most tumor T cells. Tumors had less TCR diversity than lymph nodes, more than nontumor tissue.

V lost 6 bases to trimming and J lost 5 bases; unmatched junction nucleotides: 8. Germline V gene data show CDR1 as LNHDA and CDR2 as SQIVND (reference sequence). The CDR3 totals 14 residues. In TCRdb, the multiplex PCR reads were re-called with MiXCR into one record per CDR3 protein. The repertoire holds about 89,000 distinct CDR3 sequences, with around 30% as singletons. Source material: axillary lymph node tissue. The sequence derives from a female donor with breast cancer. Some clones in this sample may be carry-over from other donors' samples. The chain employs TRBV19 and TRBJ1-1, with 8 bases lining up with TRBD1. The CDR3 loop is CASRDHRGITEAFF. The CDR3 DNA reads as TGTGCCAGTAGAGATCACAGGGGGATAACTGAAGCTTTCTTT.